The clone carrying this TCR beta chain was seen many times. The antigen remains undetermined. This CDR3 contains 14 residues. Germline CDR1 and CDR2: SGHRS and YFSETQ. Trimming at V came to 0 bases and at J to 4 bases, leaving 1 base not matched to a gene. TCRdb processed the 5' RACE reads anew with MiXCR; each CDR3 protein has one entry. The data hold around 1.7 million distinct CDR3 sequences, with about 32% observed a single time. The sample is drawn from a study of identical twins. Points from the study as a whole: In drawing conclusions, the study used cross-sectional statistical analysis and did not follow the same donors.

The rearrangement joins TRBV5-1 to TRBJ1-1, with TRBD1 matching 9 bases. What was sequenced was cord blood. The clonotype was recovered from a newborn girl in good health. The CDR3, as DNA: TGCGCCAGCAGCTTGGGGGACAGGGCCACTGAAGCTTTCTTT. It yields the protein CASSLGDRATEAFF.